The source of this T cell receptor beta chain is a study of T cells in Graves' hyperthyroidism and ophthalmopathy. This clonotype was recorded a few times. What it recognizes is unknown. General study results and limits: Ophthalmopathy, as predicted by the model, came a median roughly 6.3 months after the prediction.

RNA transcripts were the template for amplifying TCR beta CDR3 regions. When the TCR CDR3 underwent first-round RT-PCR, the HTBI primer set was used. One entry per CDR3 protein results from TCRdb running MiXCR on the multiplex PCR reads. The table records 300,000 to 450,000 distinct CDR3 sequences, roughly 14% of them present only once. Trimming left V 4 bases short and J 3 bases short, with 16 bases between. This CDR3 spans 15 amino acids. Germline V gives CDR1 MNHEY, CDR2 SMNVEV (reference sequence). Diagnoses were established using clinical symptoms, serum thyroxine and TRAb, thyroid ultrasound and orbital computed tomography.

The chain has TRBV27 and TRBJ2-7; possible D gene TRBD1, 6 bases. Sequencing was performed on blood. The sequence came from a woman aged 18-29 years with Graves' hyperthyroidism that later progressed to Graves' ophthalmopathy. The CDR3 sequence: CASSSLGQRHYEQYF. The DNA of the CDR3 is TGTGCCAGCAGTTCGCTTGGACAGCGACACTACGAGCAGTACTTC.